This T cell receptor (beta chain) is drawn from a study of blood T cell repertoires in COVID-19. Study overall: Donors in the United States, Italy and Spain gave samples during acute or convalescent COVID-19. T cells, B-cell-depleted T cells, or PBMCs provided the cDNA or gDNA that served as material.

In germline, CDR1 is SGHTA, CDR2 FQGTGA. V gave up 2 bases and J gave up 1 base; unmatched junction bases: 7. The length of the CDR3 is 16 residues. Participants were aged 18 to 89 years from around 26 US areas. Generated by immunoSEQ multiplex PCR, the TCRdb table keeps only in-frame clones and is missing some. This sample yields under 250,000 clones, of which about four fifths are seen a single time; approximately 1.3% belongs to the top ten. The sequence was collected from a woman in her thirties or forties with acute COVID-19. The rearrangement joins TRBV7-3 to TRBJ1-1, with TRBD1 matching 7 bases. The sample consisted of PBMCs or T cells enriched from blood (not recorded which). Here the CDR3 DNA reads TGTGCCAGCAGCTTACGAACCGGGACAGCGAACACTGAAGCTTTCTTT. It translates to CASSLRTGTANTEAFF.